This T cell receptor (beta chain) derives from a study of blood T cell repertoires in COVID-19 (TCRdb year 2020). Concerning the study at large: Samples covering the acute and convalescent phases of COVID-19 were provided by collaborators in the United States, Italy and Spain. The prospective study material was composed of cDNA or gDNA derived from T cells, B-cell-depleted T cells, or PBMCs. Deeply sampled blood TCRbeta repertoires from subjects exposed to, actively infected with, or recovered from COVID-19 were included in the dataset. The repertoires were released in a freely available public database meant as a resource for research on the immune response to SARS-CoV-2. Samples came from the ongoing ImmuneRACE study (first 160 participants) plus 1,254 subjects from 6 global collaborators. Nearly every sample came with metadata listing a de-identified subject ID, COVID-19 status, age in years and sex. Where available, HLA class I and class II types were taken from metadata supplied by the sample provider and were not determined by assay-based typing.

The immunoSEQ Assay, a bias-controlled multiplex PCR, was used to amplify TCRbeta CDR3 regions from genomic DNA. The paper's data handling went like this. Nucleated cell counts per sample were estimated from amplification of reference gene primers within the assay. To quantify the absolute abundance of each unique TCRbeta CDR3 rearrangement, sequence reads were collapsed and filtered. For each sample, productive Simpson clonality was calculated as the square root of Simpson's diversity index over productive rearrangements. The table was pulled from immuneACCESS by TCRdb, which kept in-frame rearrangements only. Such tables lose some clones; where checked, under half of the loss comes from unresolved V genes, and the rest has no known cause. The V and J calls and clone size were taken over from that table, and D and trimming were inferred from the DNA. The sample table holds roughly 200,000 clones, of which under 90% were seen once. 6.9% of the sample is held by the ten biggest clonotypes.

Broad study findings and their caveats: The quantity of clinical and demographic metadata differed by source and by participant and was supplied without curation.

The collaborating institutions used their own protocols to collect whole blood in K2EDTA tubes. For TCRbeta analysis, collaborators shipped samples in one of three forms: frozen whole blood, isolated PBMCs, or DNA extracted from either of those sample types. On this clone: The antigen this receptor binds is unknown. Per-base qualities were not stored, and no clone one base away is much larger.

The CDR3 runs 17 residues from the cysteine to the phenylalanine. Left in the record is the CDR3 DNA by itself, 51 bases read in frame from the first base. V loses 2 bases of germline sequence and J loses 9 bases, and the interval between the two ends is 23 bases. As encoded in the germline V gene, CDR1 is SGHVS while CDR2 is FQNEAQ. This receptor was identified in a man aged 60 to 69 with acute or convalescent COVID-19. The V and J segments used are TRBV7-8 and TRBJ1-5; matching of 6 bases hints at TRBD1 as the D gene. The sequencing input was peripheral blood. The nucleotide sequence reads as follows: TGTGCCAGCAGCTTACCGATTTGGGACACCCTGTATAGGCCCCAGCATTTT. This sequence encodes CASSLPIWDTLYRPQHF.